Sequencing of this TCR beta chain was carried out in a study of CD8 T cells in Susac syndrome. CDR1 and CDR2 (germline): GTSNPN, SVGIG (reference sequence). CDR3 length: 10 residues. Between the trimmed V and J ends, which lost 7 bases and 7 bases, there was a span of 8 bases. With random hexamers, 0.5 to 1 ug RNA was reverse transcribed. TCRdb passed the immunoSEQ multiplex PCR reads through MiXCR, listing each CDR3 protein once. The table shows fewer than 150,000 distinct CDR3 sequences, with 94% occurring only once. This chain joins TRBV30 and TRBJ2-1, with a weak D call TRBD1 (5 bases). Sequenced sample: CD8+ T cells from PBMCs. The TCR sequence derives from a human donor in good health. CDR3 protein: CAFQGNEQFF. For the CDR3, the DNA is TGTGCCTTCCAGGGAAATGAGCAGTTCTTC. The variable domain in full, with the rest retrieved from reference TRBV30 and TRBJ2-1, is SQTIHQWPATLVQPVGSPLSLECTVEGTSNPNLYWYRQAAGRGLQLLFYSVGIGQISSEVPQNLSASRPQDRQFILSSKKLLLSDSGFYLCAFQGNEQFFGPGTRLTVL.